Given below is one T cell receptor (beta chain) in context. This may stem from a read error, because a much larger clone lies one nucleotide away. In the ophthalmopathy cohort, Clinical Activity Score was at least 3, NOSPECS grade at least 4, and duration under 3 months. The PBMCs studied were ones that came from 10 ml fresh peripheral blood. This CDR3 has 15 residues. CDR1 is LNHDA and CDR2 is SQIVND in the germline V gene (reference sequence). The V and J ends lost 6 bases and 7 bases, in that order; junction bases with no gene match: 10. TCR beta CDR3 region amplification was performed from RNA transcripts. A set of HTBI primers served as the primers for a first-round RT-PCR of the TCR CDR3. TCRdb passed the multiplex PCR reads through MiXCR, listing each CDR3 protein once. The sample includes nearly 250,000 distinct CDR3 sequences, about 17% of them seen just once. The sample is drawn from a study of T cells in Graves' hyperthyroidism and ophthalmopathy.

This receptor was identified in a woman in her late teens or twenties with Graves' ophthalmopathy. The specimen sequenced was blood. The chain joins TRBV19 to TRBJ1-5, with 9 bases that match TRBD1. The CDR3 reads CASSPGTGTWQPQHF. The CDR3 DNA sequence: TGTGCCAGTAGCCCCGGGACAGGGACCTGGCAGCCCCAGCATTTT.